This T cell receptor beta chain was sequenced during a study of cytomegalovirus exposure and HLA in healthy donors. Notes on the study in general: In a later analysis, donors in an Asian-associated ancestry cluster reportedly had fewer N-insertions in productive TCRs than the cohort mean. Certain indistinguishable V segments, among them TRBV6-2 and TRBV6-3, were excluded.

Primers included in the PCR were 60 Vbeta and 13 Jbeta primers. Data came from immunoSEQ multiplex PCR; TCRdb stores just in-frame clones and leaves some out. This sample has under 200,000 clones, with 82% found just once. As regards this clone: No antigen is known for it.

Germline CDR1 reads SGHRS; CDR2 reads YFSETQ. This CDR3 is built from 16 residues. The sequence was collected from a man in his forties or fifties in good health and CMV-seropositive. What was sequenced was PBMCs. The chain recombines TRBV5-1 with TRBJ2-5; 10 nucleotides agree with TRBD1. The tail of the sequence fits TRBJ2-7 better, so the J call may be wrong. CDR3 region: CASSSTGTGVSYEQYF. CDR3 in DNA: TGCGCCAGCAGCTCGACCGGGACAGGGGTCTCCTACGAGCAGTACTTC.